Each of the 12 T cell receptor beta chains below was sequenced from the same sample in a study of cytomegalovirus exposure and HLA in healthy donors. The PCR made use of 60 Vbeta and 13 Jbeta primers. Sequencing was performed with immunoSEQ multiplex PCR; in TCRdb, only in-frame clones are kept and a portion is missing. The sample shows 100,000 to 150,000 clones, around 80% of them seen only once. Material for sequencing was PBMCs. Every receptor here comes from a female donor in good health and CMV-seronegative.

This chain connects TRBV6-1 to TRBJ1-1; 9 nucleotides agree with TRBD1. This CDR3 region has 14 residues. Germline V gene lookup returns CDR1 MNHNS and CDR2 SASEGT. V lost 5 bases and J lost 4; bases outside the gene matches: 5. The CDR3 sequence: CASSLPGQGTEAFF. The CDR3 DNA follows: TGTGCCAGCAGTTTACCGGGACAGGGCACTGAAGCTTTCTTT.

The V call is TRBV6-5, the J call TRBJ1-3; D is ambiguous. Trimming shortened V by 6 bases and J by 6 bases, and 12 bases separated the two germline ends. Germline assignment: CDR1 MNHEY and CDR2 SVGAGI. The CDR3 is 13 residues long. This CDR3 reads CASRNPGTNTIYF. The CDR3, as DNA: TGTGCCAGCAGGAATCCGGGAACAAACACCATATATTTT.

The chain is built from TRBV10-3 and TRBJ2-7; possibly TRBD2 for D (6 bases). There are 14 residues in the CDR3. Per the germline V gene, CDR1 is ENHRY and CDR2 is SYGVKD. Trimming pared 4 bases from V and 6 bases from J, leaving 16 bases between. This CDR3 reads CAISGFREAGEQYF. CDR3 nucleotides: TGTGCCATCAGTGGGTTTAGGGAGGCTGGCGAGCAGTACTTC.

The chain combines TRBV2 with TRBJ1-2; D unclear. V was clipped by 0 bases and J by 4 bases, with 12 bases between them. CDR3 size: 15 residues. Germline CDR1 is SNHLY and CDR2 is FYNNEI. The chain's CDR3 is CASSEARAAPYGYTF. CDR3 nucleotides: TGTGCCAGCAGTGAAGCACGCGCGGCCCCCTATGGCTACACCTTC.

The V call is TRBV25-1, the J call TRBJ2-1; 8 positions agree with TRBD2. Germline CDR1 and CDR2: MGHDK and SYGVNS. This CDR3 region has 15 residues. Trimming removed 4 bases from V and 5 bases from J; junction bases left unmatched: 7. The CDR3 protein is CASSGWGAGDNEQFF. DNA for the CDR3: TGTGCCAGCAGTGGGTGGGGAGCGGGAGACAATGAGCAGTTCTTC.

This clone was detected only a few times. J is TRBJ2-1 and V is TRBV28; no firm D call. The CDR3 is 12 residues long. In germline, CDR1 is MDHEN, CDR2 SYDVKM. The V and J ends lost 2 bases and 15 bases respectively, with 14 bases between them. CDR3 coding DNA: TGTGCCAGCAGTTTAAGACTCTCCCGGGTGTTCTTC. Protein product: CASSLRLSRVFF.

A note on this clone: The sample contains more than one DNA sequence encoding this CDR3. This rearrangement joins TRBV2 to TRBJ1-1; TRBD1 might be the D (5 bases). Germline CDR1 is SNHLY and CDR2 is FYNNEI. This CDR3 comprises 15 residues. V was pared by 6 bases and J by 3 bases, with 17 bases between. The CDR3 nucleotides are TGTGCCAGCAGCCTCAACCAGGGTTTGGACACTGAAGCTTTCTTT. This encodes CASSLNQGLDTEAFF.

The chain has TRBV18 and TRBJ2-5; 7 bases match TRBD1. Trimming cost V 5 bases and J 2 bases; bases outside gene matches: 5. Germline CDR1 reads KGHSH; CDR2 reads LQKENI. The CDR3 loop spans 14 amino acids. The CDR3 region is CASSDGTVQETQYF. In DNA, the CDR3 is TGTGCCAGCTCAGATGGGACAGTTCAAGAGACCCAGTACTTC.

The chain is built from TRBV19 and TRBJ2-3; 9 bases are shared with TRBD2. This CDR3 is built from 15 residues. After removal of 5 bases from V and 1 base from J, the junction contained 4 bases not matched to a gene. CDR1 LNHDA and CDR2 SQIVND come from the germline V gene (reference sequence). As DNA, the CDR3 is TGTGCCAGTAGTCTCCGACTAGCGGGCACAGATACGCAGTATTTT. This encodes CASSLRLAGTDTQYF.

The chain joins TRBV5-5 to TRBJ2-7; D is perhaps TRBD2 (6 bases). The CDR3 has 15 amino acids. Germline CDR1 reads SGHKS; CDR2 reads YYEKEE (reference sequence). Trimming removed 0 bases from V and 4 bases from J, with 14 bases in between. CDR3 DNA sequence: TGTGCCAGCAGCTTGGGTCGGGACTCCCTTTACGAGCAGTACTTC. Translated, it gives CASSLGRDSLYEQYF. Full variable domain (rest looked up from reference TRBV5-5 and TRBJ2-7): DAGVTQSPTHLIKTRGQQVTLRCSPISGHKSVSWYQQVLGQGPQFIFQYYEKEERGRGNFPDRFSARQFPNYSSELNVNALLLGDSALYLCASSLGRDSLYEQYFGPGTRLTVT.

The chain joins TRBV5-1 to TRBJ1-1, with 9 bases that match TRBD1. The CDR3 runs 12 residues. The V and J ends lost 4 bases and 10 bases, in that order; junction bases with no gene match: 5. Germline CDR1 and CDR2: SGHRS and YFSETQ. The CDR3 loop reads CASSEGTGRAFF. DNA of the CDR3: TGCGCCAGCAGCGAAGGGACAGGGAGAGCTTTCTTT.

The genes are TRBV11-3 and TRBJ2-2; no firm D call. Germline V gene data show CDR1 as SGHNT and CDR2 as YENEEA. The CDR3 length is 12 residues. Deletions cut 0 bases from V and 8 bases from J, with 4 bases between. The CDR3 DNA sequence: TGTGCCAGCAGCTTAGAGGAGGGGGAGCTGTTTTTT. Translation: CASSLEEGELFF.